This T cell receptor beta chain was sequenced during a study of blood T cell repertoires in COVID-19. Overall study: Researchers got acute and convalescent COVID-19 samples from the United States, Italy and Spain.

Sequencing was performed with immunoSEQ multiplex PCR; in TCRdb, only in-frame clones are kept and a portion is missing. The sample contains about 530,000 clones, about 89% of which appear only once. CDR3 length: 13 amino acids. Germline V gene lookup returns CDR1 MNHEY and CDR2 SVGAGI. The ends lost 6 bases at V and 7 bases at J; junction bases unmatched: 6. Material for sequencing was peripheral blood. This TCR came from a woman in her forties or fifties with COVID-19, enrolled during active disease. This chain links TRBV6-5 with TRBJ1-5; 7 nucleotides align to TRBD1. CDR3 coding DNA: TGTGCCAGCAGACAGGGGAGAGAACAGCCCCAGCATTTT. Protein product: CASRQGREQPQHF.